Sequencing of this TCR beta chain was carried out in a study of T cells in Graves' hyperthyroidism and ophthalmopathy. Study-wide context: Peripheral blood was secured at the point of initial diagnosis, before any treatment. Findings of the study overall: Most clonotypes that expanded in the thyroid above 0.001 also showed up in blood.

The investigators amplified TCR beta CDR3 regions from RNA transcripts. A set of HTBI primers served as the primers for a first-round RT-PCR of the TCR CDR3. TCRdb recomputed calls from the multiplex PCR reads with MiXCR, one row per CDR3 protein. The table records fewer than 500,000 distinct CDR3 sequences, around an eighth of them present only once. Of note for this clonotype: Its antigen is undetermined.

V lost 0 bases and J lost 4, with 14 bases in between. The CDR3 runs 15 residues. CDR1 and CDR2 from the germline V gene are SGHRS and YFSETQ. This clonotype originated in a man younger than 45 with Graves' hyperthyroidism that later progressed to Graves' ophthalmopathy. The sequenced material came from blood. The chain links TRBV5-1 to TRBJ2-7, with a weak D call TRBD2 (6 bases). CDR3 in amino acids: CASSLDGSGAYEQYF. The CDR3 DNA reads TGCGCCAGCAGCTTGGACGGGAGTGGGGCTTACGAGCAGTACTTC. The full variable domain, rest sourced from reference TRBV5-1 and TRBJ2-7, is KAGVTQTPRYLIKTRGQQVTLSCSPISGHRSVSWYQQTPGQGLQFLFEYFSETQRNKGNFPGRFSGRQFSNSRSEMNVSTLELGDSALYLCASSLDGSGAYEQYFGPGTRLTVT.